The 16 T cell receptor beta chains in this list originate from one sample, sequenced in a study of cytomegalovirus exposure and HLA in healthy donors. PCR amplification relied on 60 Vbeta primers (plus 13 Jbeta primers). Sequenced by immunoSEQ multiplex PCR; TCRdb stores in-frame clones only, minus some. This table has about 190,000 clones, roughly 83% appearing once. Material: PBMCs. The receptors here all came from a woman between 45 and 60 years old in good health and CMV-seronegative.

The J gene is TRBJ1-2, the V gene TRBV6-6; a possible D gene is TRBD1 (6 bases). The CDR3 loop spans 15 amino acids. The V gene lost 2 bases and the J gene lost 5 bases, with 15 bases spanning the gap. CDR1 and CDR2 from the germline V gene are MNHNY and SVGAGI (reference sequence). The CDR3 region is CASSYRGQNLYGYTF. The CDR3 DNA is TGTGCCAGCAGTTACCGAGGACAGAATCTTTATGGCTACACCTTC.

This sequence joins TRBV4-1 and TRBJ1-1, with D uncertain. Germline CDR1 is MGHRA and CDR2 is YSYEKL. The CDR3 runs to 16 residues. V was cut by 0 bases and J by 0 bases, with 11 bases left in between. CDR3 protein: CASSQDSTILNTEAFF. The CDR3, as DNA: TGCGCCAGCAGCCAAGATTCCACAATACTGAACACTGAAGCTTTCTTT.

This rearrangement joins TRBV5-1 to TRBJ1-2; no definite D call. The V end was cut by 0 bases, the J end by 10 bases, with 16 bases between. The CDR3 consists of 14 residues. The germline CDR1 and CDR2 sequences are SGHRS and YFSETQ. CDR3 region: CASSLEGYPGDYTF. CDR3 sequence (DNA): TGCGCCAGCAGCTTGGAAGGGTACCCGGGAGACTACACCTTC.

The CDR3 protein is CASSLVPPDRGWSTGELFF. The CDR3 nucleotides read TGTGCCAGCAGTTTAGTCCCACCAGACAGGGGTTGGAGCACCGGGGAGCTGTTTTTT. The V and J genes are TRBV28 and TRBJ2-2, with TRBD1 identical over 8 bases. The CDR3 is 19 amino acids. The junction had 15 bases not matched to a gene; V was cut back by 2 bases and J by 4 bases. CDR1 MDHEN and CDR2 SYDVKM come from the germline V gene.

This chain connects TRBV4-1 to TRBJ2-7; tentatively, D is TRBD1 (5 bases). Germline values: CDR1 MGHRA, CDR2 YSYEKL. The CDR3 spans 15 residues. V was trimmed by 0 bases and J by 3 bases, leaving 12 bases between them. The CDR3 loop reads CASSQDQGENYEQYF. In DNA form, the CDR3 reads TGCGCCAGCAGCCAAGACCAGGGCGAGAACTACGAGCAGTACTTC.

The chain has TRBV9 and TRBJ2-1; 9 nucleotides line up with TRBD2. Germline lookup yields CDR1 SGDLS and CDR2 YYNGEE. After removal of 4 bases from V and 4 bases from J, the junction contained 6 bases not matched to a gene. This CDR3 contains 15 residues. CDR3 in amino acids: CASSLETSGYNEQFF. For the CDR3, the DNA is TGTGCCAGCAGCCTTGAGACTAGCGGTTACAATGAGCAGTTCTTC.

This sequence joins TRBV5-6 and TRBJ1-2, with 11 bases aligning to TRBD1. Germline CDR1 is SGHDT and CDR2 is YYEEEE. After removal of 2 bases from V and 4 bases from J, the junction contained 4 bases not matched to a gene. The CDR3 contains 15 residues. CDR3 sequence: CASSFRDRGFYGYTF. CDR3 DNA: TGTGCCAGCAGCTTCCGGGACAGGGGGTTCTATGGCTACACCTTC.

The chain has TRBV25-1 and TRBJ1-5; D gene ambiguous. V lost 1 base to trimming and J lost 4 bases, with 20 bases between them. Germline CDR1 MGHDK, CDR2 SYGVNS. CDR3 length: 18 amino acids. This CDR3 reads CASSESPCEGARNQPQHF. For the CDR3, the DNA is TGTGCCAGCAGTGAATCCCCCTGCGAGGGCGCTAGGAATCAGCCCCAGCATTTT.

The chain combines TRBV10-3 with TRBJ2-7; weak D call: TRBD1 (6 bases). The germline V gene encodes CDR1 ENHRY and CDR2 SYGVKD. Trimming took 3 bases from V and 3 from J, leaving 12 bases between them. The length of the CDR3 is 14 residues. In DNA, the CDR3 is TGTGCCATCAGTGAACAGGGCTCCGACTACGAGCAGTACTTC. Translation gives CAISEQGSDYEQYF.

This sequence joins TRBV15 and TRBJ2-5, with 7 bases lining up with TRBD2. CDR3 size: 13 residues. Losses at the gene ends were 8 bases for V and 1 base for J; bases not matched to a gene: 4. CDR1 and CDR2 (germline): LNHNV, YYDKDF (reference sequence). The CDR3 is CATGGRFQETQYF. The CDR3 DNA reads TGTGCCACCGGCGGGAGATTCCAAGAGACCCAGTACTTC.

This clone came up once. This chain joins TRBV6-6 and TRBJ2-3, with 9 bases that match TRBD1. The V segment lost 7 bases and the J segment 3 bases; nucleotides outside the gene matches: 5. CDR3 size: 14 residues. CDR1 MNHNY and CDR2 SVGAGI come from the germline V gene (reference sequence). CDR3 sequence reads: CASISGQGTDTQYF. CDR3 bases: TGTGCCAGCATTTCCGGACAGGGGACAGATACGCAGTATTTT.

J is TRBJ1-1 and V is TRBV6-6, with D maybe TRBD1 (5 bases). The CDR3 sequence is 15 residues long. CDR1 and CDR2 from the germline V gene are MNHNY and SVGAGI (reference sequence). V shed 0 bases and J shed 11 bases, with 19 bases lying between them. For the CDR3, the DNA is TGTGCCAGCAGTTACTCAAGGGCAGACCTCAGGGATGCTTTCTTT. This translates into CASSYSRADLRDAFF.

The rearrangement uses TRBV18 and TRBJ1-1, with a tentative D call TRBD1 (6 bases). V lost 4 bases, J lost 8 bases, and 14 bases lay in between. CDR1 and CDR2 (germline): KGHSH, LQKENI. The CDR3 sequence is 13 residues long. The CDR3, as DNA: TGTGCCAGCTCACTGGGACACATAAGGGAAGCTTTCTTT. Amino acid sequence: CASSLGHIREAFF.

This chain links TRBV6-1 with TRBJ2-5; TRBD2 matches 12 bases. CDR1 and CDR2 (germline): MNHNS, SASEGT. The CDR3 runs to 15 residues. Germline trimming cut 4 bases from V and 2 bases from J; bases unmatched to any gene: 2. CDR3 sequence: CASSVLAGGQETQYF. The CDR3 bases are TGTGCCAGCAGTGTACTAGCGGGAGGACAAGAGACCCAGTACTTC.

The genes are TRBV9 and TRBJ2-1; D is perhaps TRBD2 (7 bases). CDR3 length: 15 residues. In germline, CDR1 is SGDLS, CDR2 YYNGEE. V dropped 4 bases and J dropped 5 bases, with 16 bases sitting between them. The CDR3: CASSPWGGRDNEQFF. The CDR3 DNA sequence: TGTGCCAGCAGCCCCTGGGGGGGCCGAGACAATGAGCAGTTCTTC.

The gene calls are TRBV28 and TRBJ1-1, with D possibly being TRBD1 (6 bases). Germline values: CDR1 MDHEN, CDR2 SYDVKM. This CDR3 comprises 14 residues. V lost 2 bases and J lost 4, with 11 bases in between. In DNA, the CDR3 is TGTGCCAGCAGTTTACCAAACAGGGCCACTGAAGCTTTCTTT. Amino acid sequence: CASSLPNRATEAFF.